The rows below give T cell receptor beta chains drawn from one sample of a study of blood T cell repertoires in COVID-19. TCRdb's table, derived via immunoSEQ multiplex PCR, lists solely in-frame clones and lacks some. The sample lists fewer than 650,000 clones, 85% to 90% occurring once. The sequenced material came from peripheral blood. These receptors originate from a woman aged 50 to 60 with COVID-19, enrolled during active disease. The CDR3 runs from the conserved cysteine through the conserved F or W. Each record gives: CDR3 protein, CDR3 DNA, D gene, V gene, CDR3 length, clone size, J gene. A D gene is named only where the DNA matches it firmly. The listing skips clone size in some rows; elsewhere it reads once, few, many or a size class.

CDR3aa: CASRALEGPYEQYF; CDR3nt: TGTGCCAGCAGAGCGTTGGAGGGCCCCTACGAGCAGTACTTC; d_gene: -; v_gene: TRBV6-5; len: 14; abundance: -; j_gene: TRBJ2-7
CDR3aa: CASSFQGADGYTF; CDR3nt: TGTGCCAGCAGTTTTCAGGGGGCGGATGGCTACACCTTC; d_gene: TRBD1; v_gene: TRBV12-3/TRBV12-4; len: 13; abundance: -; j_gene: TRBJ1-2
CDR3aa: CASRIGTANSPLHF; CDR3nt: TGTGCCAGTAGGATTGGGACAGCTAATTCACCCCTCCACTTT; d_gene: TRBD1; v_gene: TRBV19; len: 14; abundance: -; j_gene: TRBJ1-6
CDR3aa: CASSPGTGMNTEAFF; CDR3nt: TGTGCCAGCAGCCCTGGCACCGGGATGAACACTGAAGCTTTCTTT; d_gene: -; v_gene: TRBV3-1/TRBV3-2; len: 15; abundance: -; j_gene: TRBJ1-1
CDR3aa: CASSLGNRGTDTQYF; CDR3nt: TGCGCCAGCAGCCTGGGGAACCGGGGCACAGATACGCAGTATTTT; d_gene: -; v_gene: TRBV5-1; len: 15; abundance: -; j_gene: TRBJ2-3
CDR3aa: CASSPKNMTGGRWGYTF; CDR3nt: TGTGCCAGCAGCCCAAAAAATATGACAGGGGGGCGGTGGGGCTACACCTTC; d_gene: TRBD1; v_gene: TRBV7-3; len: 17; abundance: -; j_gene: TRBJ1-2
CDR3aa: CASNPDSKAYEQYF; CDR3nt: TGTGCCAGCAATCCCGACAGCAAAGCCTACGAGCAGTACTTC; d_gene: -; v_gene: TRBV25-1; len: 14; abundance: -; j_gene: TRBJ2-7
CDR3aa: CASSSLADYNEQFF; CDR3nt: TGCGCCAGCAGCTCCTTAGCGGATTACAATGAGCAGTTCTTC; d_gene: -; v_gene: TRBV5-1; len: 14; abundance: -; j_gene: TRBJ2-1
CDR3aa: CAWSGAGQIYGYTF; CDR3nt: TGTGCCTGGAGTGGTGCCGGACAGATTTATGGCTACACCTTC; d_gene: -; v_gene: TRBV30; len: 14; abundance: once; j_gene: TRBJ1-2
CDR3aa: CASNPDRGETQYF; CDR3nt: TGTGCCAGCAACCCAGACAGGGGAGAGACCCAGTACTTC; d_gene: TRBD1; v_gene: TRBV2; len: 13; abundance: -; j_gene: TRBJ2-5
CDR3aa: CASSEDRDGYTF; CDR3nt: TGTGCCAGCAGTGAAGACAGGGACGGCTACACCTTC; d_gene: -; v_gene: TRBV2; len: 12; abundance: -; j_gene: TRBJ1-2
CDR3aa: CASSTSSLGPAYEQYF; CDR3nt: TGTGCCAGCAGTACCAGCAGCCTGGGCCCCGCCTACGAGCAGTACTTC; d_gene: -; v_gene: TRBV28; len: 16; abundance: -; j_gene: TRBJ2-7
CDR3aa: CASSQMGQGDSPLHF; CDR3nt: TGCGCCAGCAGTCAAATGGGGCAGGGGGATTCACCCCTCCACTTT; d_gene: TRBD1; v_gene: TRBV23-1; len: 15; abundance: few; j_gene: TRBJ1-6
CDR3aa: CASSLDHGGRGTIYF; CDR3nt: TGTGCCAGCAGCTTAGATCACGGGGGAAGGGGCACCATATATTTT; d_gene: -; v_gene: TRBV11-2; len: 15; abundance: -; j_gene: TRBJ1-3
CDR3aa: CASSYGQGRYEQYF; CDR3nt: TGTGCCAGCAGCTATGGACAGGGCCGGTACGAGCAGTACTTC; d_gene: TRBD1; v_gene: TRBV5-5; len: 14; abundance: -; j_gene: TRBJ2-7
CDR3aa: CASSQDFYTQYF; CDR3nt: TGTGCCAGCAGCCAGGACTTCTATACGCAGTATTTT; d_gene: -; v_gene: TRBV3-1/TRBV3-2; len: 12; abundance: -; j_gene: TRBJ2-3
CDR3aa: CASSSYRETYTEAFF; CDR3nt: TGCGCCAGCAGCAGCTACAGGGAGACTTACACTGAAGCTTTCTTT; d_gene: -; v_gene: TRBV5-1; len: 15; abundance: few; j_gene: TRBJ1-1
CDR3aa: CASSRDRANTEAFF; CDR3nt: TGTGCCAGCAGCCGCGACAGAGCGAACACTGAAGCTTTCTTT; d_gene: -; v_gene: TRBV28; len: 14; abundance: -; j_gene: TRBJ1-1
CDR3aa: CASSSSGGSDTQYF; CDR3nt: TGTGCCAGCAGCTCCTCAGGAGGTTCAGATACGCAGTATTTT; d_gene: -; v_gene: TRBV7-3; len: 14; abundance: -; j_gene: TRBJ2-3
CDR3aa: CASSQGTSGANNEQFF; CDR3nt: TGCGCCAGCAGCCAAGGTACTAGCGGGGCTAACAATGAGCAGTTCTTC; d_gene: TRBD2; v_gene: TRBV4-1; len: 16; abundance: -; j_gene: TRBJ2-1
CDR3aa: CASSHLAGSSYNEQFF; CDR3nt: TGCGCCAGCAGCCACTTGGCCGGGAGCTCCTACAATGAGCAGTTCTTC; d_gene: -; v_gene: TRBV4-1; len: 16; abundance: -; j_gene: TRBJ2-1
CDR3aa: CASSRTANTEAFF; CDR3nt: TGTGCCAGCAGCCGGACAGCGAACACTGAAGCTTTCTTT; d_gene: -; v_gene: TRBV9; len: 13; abundance: -; j_gene: TRBJ1-1